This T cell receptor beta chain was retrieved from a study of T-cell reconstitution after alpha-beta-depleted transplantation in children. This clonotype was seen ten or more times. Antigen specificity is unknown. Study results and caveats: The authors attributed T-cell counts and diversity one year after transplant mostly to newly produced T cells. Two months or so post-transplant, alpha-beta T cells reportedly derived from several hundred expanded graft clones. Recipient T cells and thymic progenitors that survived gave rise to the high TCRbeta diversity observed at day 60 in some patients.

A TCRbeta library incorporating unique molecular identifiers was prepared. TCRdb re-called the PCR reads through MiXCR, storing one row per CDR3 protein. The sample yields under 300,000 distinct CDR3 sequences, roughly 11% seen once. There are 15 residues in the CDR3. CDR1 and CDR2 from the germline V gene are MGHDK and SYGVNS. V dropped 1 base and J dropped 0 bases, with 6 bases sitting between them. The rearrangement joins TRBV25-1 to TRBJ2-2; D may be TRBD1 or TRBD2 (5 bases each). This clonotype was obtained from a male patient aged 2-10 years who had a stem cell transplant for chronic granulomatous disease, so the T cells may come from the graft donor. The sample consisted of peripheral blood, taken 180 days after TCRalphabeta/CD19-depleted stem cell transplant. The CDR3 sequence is CASSEWGPNTGELFF. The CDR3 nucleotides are TGTGCCAGCAGTGAATGGGGACCGAACACCGGGGAGCTGTTTTTT.